The 15 T cell receptor beta chains presented below share a single source sample, sequenced in a study of response to subunit inactivated influenza vaccine. TCRdb reprocessed the RT-PCR reads with MiXCR, giving one entry per CDR3 protein. The repertoire holds about 480,000 distinct CDR3 sequences, approximately 12% seen once, with roughly 13% in the top ten. Sample: PBMCs from blood, taken around seven weeks after vaccination. These receptors were collected from a man between 45 and 60 years old who received an inactivated influenza vaccine.

V and J are TRBV4-1 and TRBJ1-1, with 9 positions matching TRBD1. This CDR3 spans 20 amino acids. With V trimmed by 4 bases and J by 1 base, 19 bases remained unmatched. Germline loops: CDR1 MGHRA, CDR2 YSYEKL. The CDR3 protein is CASSRKPGQGFTSPNTEAFF. The CDR3 nucleotides read TGCGCCAGCAGCCGCAAACCGGGACAGGGTTTTACATCACCGAACACTGAAGCTTTCTTT.

The chain links TRBV3-1 to TRBJ1-1, with a tentative D call TRBD1 (5 bases). V was pared by 4 bases and J by 4 bases, with 19 bases between. The germline V gene has CDR1 LGHDT and CDR2 YNNKEL (reference sequence). This CDR3 contains 16 residues. The CDR3 loop is CASSLGLPGGGTEAFF. In DNA, the CDR3 is TGTGCCAGCAGCCTAGGCCTCCCGGGGGGTGGCACTGAAGCTTTCTTT.

This clonotype was counted between two and nine times. The genes are TRBV7-8 and TRBJ1-6; D unresolved. V was shortened by 5 bases and J by 9 bases, with 17 bases between the two germline ends. The CDR3 has 15 amino acids. CDR1 is SGHVS and CDR2 is FQNEAQ in the germline V gene. This chain's CDR3 is CASSGRRERGSPLHF. The CDR3 region has the DNA TGTGCCAGCAGCGGCCGCCGGGAGAGAGGTTCACCCCTCCACTTT.

V gene TRBV20-1 combines with J gene TRBJ2-1, with a possible D match to TRBD1 (5 bases). The CDR3 contains 15 residues. The V and J ends lost 3 bases and 4 bases respectively, with 16 bases between them. Germline V gives CDR1 DFQATT, CDR2 SNEGSKA (reference sequence). The CDR3 coding sequence is TGCAGTGCTAGCCGGGCAGGGAAAGATTACAATGAGCAGTTCTTC. Protein: CSASRAGKDYNEQFF.

V is TRBV6-2 or TRBV6-3 and J is TRBJ1-1, with TRBD1 matching over 9 bases. Unmatched junction bases numbered 6, after V lost 4 bases and J lost 3 bases. CDR1 and CDR2 (germline): MNHEY, SVGEGT. The CDR3 is 15 residues long. Here the CDR3 reads CASSSLDRGDTEAFF. The CDR3 coding sequence is TGTGCCAGCAGTTCCCTGGACAGGGGTGACACTGAAGCTTTCTTT.

This rearrangement joins TRBV3-1 to TRBJ2-5; TRBD1 or TRBD2 may be the D gene (5 bases each). Germline V gene lookup returns CDR1 LGHDT and CDR2 YNNKEL (reference sequence). Between the trimmed V and J ends, which lost 5 bases and 5 bases, there was a span of 15 bases. There are 14 residues in the CDR3. The DNA for the CDR3 is TGTGCCAGCAGCTACCGGGACGGAACGGAGACCCAGTACTTC. It specifies CASSYRDGTETQYF.

This chain links TRBV6-2 or TRBV6-3 with TRBJ1-1, with 10 bases that match TRBD1. J gave up 3 bases and V 2 bases, and 15 bases lay outside the gene matches. Germline V CDR1 and CDR2: MNHEY, SVGEGT. This CDR3 has 19 amino acids. The CDR3 spells CASSYVADRGPIRDTEAFF. The CDR3 coding sequence is TGTGCCAGCAGTTACGTGGCAGACAGGGGGCCCATTCGGGACACTGAAGCTTTCTTT.

This clonotype was seen more than once but under ten times. The chain has TRBV20-1 and TRBJ2-7; 8 nucleotides line up with TRBD2. Germline loops: CDR1 DFQATT, CDR2 SNEGSKA (reference sequence). The ends lost 3 bases at V and 6 bases at J; junction bases unmatched: 7. CDR3 size: 13 residues. The CDR3 region has the DNA TGCAGTGCTAGTAGGGGCGGGGGGCCCGAGCAGTACTTC. As protein: CSASRGGGPEQYF.

This clonotype has at least ten counts. This sequence joins TRBV5-1 and TRBJ2-2, with D tentatively TRBD1 or TRBD2 (5 bases each). CDR3 length: 13 residues. V was pared by 6 bases and J by 7 bases, with 13 bases between. Germline assignment: CDR1 SGHRS and CDR2 YFSETQ. The CDR3 loop is CASISGAGGELFF. CDR3 in DNA: TGCGCCAGCATCTCCGGGGCTGGCGGGGAGCTGTTTTTT.

This clonotype was counted ten times or more. The CDR3 DNA reads TGTGCCAGCAGCCGAGCGGGTGATGAGCAGTTCTTC. Translated: CASSRAGDEQFF. V usage is TRBV7-2 and J usage is TRBJ2-1, with a weak D call TRBD2 (6 bases). V shed 5 bases and J shed 8 bases, with 10 bases lying between them. CDR3 length equals 12 residues. Germline V gene data show CDR1 as SGHTA and CDR2 as FQGNSA.

J is TRBJ2-7 and V is TRBV27; D is unclear. With 2 bases removed from V and 2 bases from J, the gap between germline ends came to 10 bases. CDR3 length: 14 amino acids. In germline, CDR1 is MNHEY, CDR2 SMNVEV (reference sequence). The CDR3 loop reads CASSLGQFPYEQYF. The CDR3 DNA is TGTGCCAGCAGTTTAGGGCAGTTCCCCTACGAGCAGTACTTC.

CDR3 nucleotide sequence: TGCAGTGCTAGAGATTACAGCGGGAGACTCAATGAGCAGTTCTTC. Its protein product is CSARDYSGRLNEQFF. This sequence joins TRBV20-1 and TRBJ2-1; TRBD2 matches at 8 bases. Germline values: CDR1 DFQATT, CDR2 SNEGSKA (reference sequence). V gave up 0 bases and J gave up 6 bases; unmatched junction bases: 7. The CDR3 length is 15 residues.

This clonotype was detected only a few times. The genes are TRBV12-3 or TRBV12-4 and TRBJ2-2; a possible D gene is TRBD2 (5 bases). Trimming took 10 bases from V and 6 from J, leaving 9 bases between them. The CDR3 sequence is 11 residues long. The CDR3 DNA reads TGTGCCACTACCGGGGCCGGGGAGCTGTTTTTT. Its protein product is CATTGAGELFF.

This clonotype showed up just a few times. V and J are TRBV7-2 and TRBJ2-2; D gene ambiguous. The germline V and J ends were trimmed by 1 base and 9 bases, with 18 bases remaining between them. The CDR3 sequence is 16 residues long. CDR1 SGHTA and CDR2 FQGNSA come from the germline V gene. The CDR3 region is CASSLGPGRPRRELFF. CDR3 coding DNA: TGTGCCAGCAGCTTAGGCCCCGGGCGGCCGAGGCGGGAGCTGTTTTTT.

This clonotype was found a few times. The chain employs TRBV9 and TRBJ1-1, with a tentative D call TRBD1 (6 bases). The CDR3 extends over 13 amino acids. Germline V lookup: CDR1 SGDLS, CDR2 YYNGEE. Trimming took 2 bases from V and 3 from J, leaving 8 bases between them. The CDR3 sequence is CASSVGGYTEAFF. CDR3 bases: TGTGCCAGCAGCGTGGGGGGCTACACTGAAGCTTTCTTT.